This TCR beta chain was recovered during a study of T cells in Graves' hyperthyroidism and ophthalmopathy (dated 2019 in TCRdb). Some background on the complete study: Peripheral blood was collected at initial diagnosis, before any treatment. In roughly six Graves' hyperthyroidism patients, the study also compared T-cell repertoires from thyroid tissue with T-cell repertoires from blood. A discovery cohort of about a hundred patients, about 44 with Graves' ophthalmopathy and approximately 55 with stable Graves' hyperthyroidism, was used to find distinguishing TCR V-J signatures. An independent validation cohort of some 18 hyperthyroidism patients and about 16 patients who later progressed to ophthalmopathy tested prospective prediction of ophthalmopathy. After blood sampling, hyperthyroidism patients were treated with methimazole at a starting dose of 30 mg daily, and ophthalmopathy patients were treated with high-dose intravenous methylprednisolone. For training and testing, the roughly 97 patients in the discovery cohort were randomly divided in a 7:3 ratio. According to the paper, TCR Vbeta CDR3 sequencing was carried out on more than 120 peripheral blood samples, which came from some 41 ophthalmopathy, approximately 78 hyperthyroidism and roughly 17 progressor patients. The paper as a whole reports these results and caveats: Sample size was not statistically predetermined, and blinding of investigators to group allocation was not performed. During validation, the model predicted progression to ophthalmopathy a median of approximately 6 months ahead of onset, with 60% to 71% sensitivity and roughly 75% specificity. A 13 V-J signature model separated ophthalmopathy from stable hyperthyroidism, with roughly 88% sensitivity and 81% to 82% specificity in cross-validation and 80%/75% in testing. Most expanded thyroid clonotypes (frequency above 0.001) were also found in blood, which suggests that blood repertoires may mirror thyroid immune responses.

The TCR beta CDR3 regions were amplified from RNA transcripts. A first-round RT-PCR of the TCR CDR3 used the HTBI primer set with the Qiagen OneStep RT-PCR kit. The libraries were constructed in a second round of multiplex PCR and then size-selected and purified. Libraries were sequenced paired-end with 100 bp reads on an Illumina HiSeq2000. From the authors' description of their analysis: Raw data were processed with SOAPnuke, discarding reads with adapters, uncalled bases, mean Phred below 15, or no exact constant-primer or identifier match. COPE v1.2.5 was used to merge high-quality paired reads, and clonotypes were defined as unique nucleotide sequences. MiTCR v1.1 was used to align the clonotypes against IMGT TRBV, TRBD and TRBJ reference segments. Only V-J combinations with frequency above 0.0001, covering about 99% of repertoires, were analysed. A TCS score was defined as the ratio between F50 (clonal expansion) and ExV (chaos), using BLOSUM62-based TCRdist between CDR3 peptides within each V-J. Welch's t-statistics and random forest reduced fewer than 550 V-J features to about 13, which were used in a naive Bayes classifier (R e1071). Starting from the raw public reads, TCRdb applied fastp trimming at Q25, assembled clones with MiXCR and retained in-frame beta chains. Every entry covers one CDR3 protein and lists the most common genes and DNA from its rows. The V and J calls follow TCRdb's processing rather than the paper's. The sample table lists hundreds of thousands of distinct CDR3 sequences, approximately 15% of them with a count of one. About 10% of the sample rests with the top ten.

There are a few counts of this clonotype. There is no known antigen for this receptor. Base quality data are lacking; no much larger clone is found one base away. V loses 3 bases, J loses 8 bases, and the germline ends lie 19 bases apart. The germline V gene (reference sequence) sets CDR1 to SEHNR and CDR2 to FQNEAQ. From the cysteine up to the phenylalanine, the CDR3 has a length of 16 residues. The entry retains the CDR3 DNA only, 48 bases that are in frame from base 1. Graves' hyperthyroidism was defined as stable when no progression to ophthalmopathy occurred over 18 months of follow-up. Hyperthyroidism patients were aged 18 to 65 years and newly diagnosed, with disease duration of less than 2 months. Patients with uncontrolled infections, other autoimmune diseases, pregnancy or lactation were excluded. Diagnoses were established on the basis of clinical symptoms, serum thyroxine and TRAb, thyroid ultrasound, and orbital computed tomography. Ficoll-Paque density gradient centrifugation was used to isolate PBMCs from about 9 ml of fresh peripheral blood. Total RNA was extracted with Trizol reagent, and quality was checked on an Agilent 2100 Bioanalyzer.

This clonotype was sampled from a young woman with Graves' hyperthyroidism. Sequenced material: blood. Rearrangement joined TRBV7-9 to TRBJ1-4; no D gene call is confident. The sequence in DNA is TGTGCCAGCAGCTTTATCGACGAAGGGCCTGGGGAAAAACTGTTTTTT. It translates to CASSFIDEGPGEKLFF.